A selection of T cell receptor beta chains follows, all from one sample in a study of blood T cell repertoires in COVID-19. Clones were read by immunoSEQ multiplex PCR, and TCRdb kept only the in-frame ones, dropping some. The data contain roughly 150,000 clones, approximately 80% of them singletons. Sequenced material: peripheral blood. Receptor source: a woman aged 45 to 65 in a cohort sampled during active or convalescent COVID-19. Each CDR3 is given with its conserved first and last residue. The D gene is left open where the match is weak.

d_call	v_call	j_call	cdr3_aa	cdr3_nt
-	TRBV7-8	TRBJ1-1	CASSLEGRLFAEAFF	TGTGCCAGCAGCTTAGAAGGGAGGCTTTTCGCTGAAGCTTTCTTT
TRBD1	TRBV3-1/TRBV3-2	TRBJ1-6	CASSRRDSDSPLHF	TGTGCCAGCAGCCGTCGGGACAGCGATTCACCCCTCCACTTT
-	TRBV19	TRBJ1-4	CASSIDKEKLFF	TGTGCCAGTAGTATAGATAAAGAAAAACTGTTTTTT
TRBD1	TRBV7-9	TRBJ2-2	CASSPDDRGDTGELFF	TGTGCCAGCAGCCCCGACGACAGGGGCGACACCGGGGAGCTGTTTTTT
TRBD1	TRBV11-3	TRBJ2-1	CASSKDSGTANYNEQFF	TGTGCCAGCAGCAAAGACTCCGGGACAGCCAACTACAATGAGCAGTTCTTC
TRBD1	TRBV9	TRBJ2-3	CASSAGDRRTDTQYF	TGTGCCAGCAGCGCCGGGGACAGGAGGACAGATACGCAGTATTTT
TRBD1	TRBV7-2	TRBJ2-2	CASTLRQGNTGELFF	TGTGCCAGCACCCTCCGACAGGGGAACACCGGGGAGCTGTTTTTT
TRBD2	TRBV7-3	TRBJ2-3	CASSTGGADTQYF	TGTGCCAGCAGCACGGGGGGAGCAGATACGCAGTATTTT
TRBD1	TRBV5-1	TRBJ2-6	CASSLIRDRGQAGANVLTF	TGCGCCAGCAGCTTGATAAGAGACAGGGGGCAGGCTGGGGCCAACGTCCTGACTTTC
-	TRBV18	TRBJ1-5	CASSALDPITIPGTQHF	TGTGCCAGCTCAGCCCTTGATCCGATAACCATCCCCGGGACCCAGCATTTT
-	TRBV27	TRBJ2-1	CASSPRDASYNEQFF	TGTGCCAGCAGTCCCAGGGATGCCTCCTACAATGAGCAGTTCTTC